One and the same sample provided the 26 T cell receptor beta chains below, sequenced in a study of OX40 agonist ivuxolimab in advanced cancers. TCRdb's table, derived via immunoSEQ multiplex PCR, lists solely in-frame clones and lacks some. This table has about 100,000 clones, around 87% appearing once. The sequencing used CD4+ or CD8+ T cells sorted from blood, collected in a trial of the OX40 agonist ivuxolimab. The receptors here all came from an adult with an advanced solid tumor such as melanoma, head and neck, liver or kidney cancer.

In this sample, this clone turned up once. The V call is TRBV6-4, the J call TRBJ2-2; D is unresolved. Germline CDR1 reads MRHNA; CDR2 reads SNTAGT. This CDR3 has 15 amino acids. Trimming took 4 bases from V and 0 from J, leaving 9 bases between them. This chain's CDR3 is CASSASAANTGELFF. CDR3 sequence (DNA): TGTGCCAGCAGTGCTAGTGCCGCGAACACCGGGGAGCTGTTTTTT.

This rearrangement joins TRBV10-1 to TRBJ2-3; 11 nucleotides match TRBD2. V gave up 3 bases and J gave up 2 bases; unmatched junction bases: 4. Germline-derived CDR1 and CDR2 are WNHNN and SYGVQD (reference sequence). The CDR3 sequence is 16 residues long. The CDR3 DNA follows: TGCGCCAGCAGTGACCCGACTAGCGGGGTCACAGATACGCAGTATTTT. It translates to CASSDPTSGVTDTQYF.

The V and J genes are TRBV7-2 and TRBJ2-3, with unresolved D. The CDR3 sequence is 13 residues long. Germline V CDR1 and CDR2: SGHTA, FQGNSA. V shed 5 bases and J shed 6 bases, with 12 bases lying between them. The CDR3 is CASSLSLGDTQYF. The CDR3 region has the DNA TGTGCCAGCAGCCTCTCCCTGGGGGATACGCAGTATTTT.

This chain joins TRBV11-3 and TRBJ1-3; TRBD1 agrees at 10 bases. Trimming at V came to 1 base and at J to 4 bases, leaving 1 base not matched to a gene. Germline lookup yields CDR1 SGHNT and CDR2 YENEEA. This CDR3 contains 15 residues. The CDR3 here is CASSLGQGAGNTIYF. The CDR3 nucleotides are TGTGCCAGCAGCTTAGGACAGGGGGCGGGAAACACCATATATTTT.

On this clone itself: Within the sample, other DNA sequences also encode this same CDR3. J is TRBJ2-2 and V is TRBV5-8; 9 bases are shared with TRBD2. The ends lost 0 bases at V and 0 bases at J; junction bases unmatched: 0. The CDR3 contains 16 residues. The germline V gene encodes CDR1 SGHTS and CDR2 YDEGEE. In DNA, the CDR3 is TGTGCCAGCAGCTTGGGACTAGCGGCGAACACCGGGGAGCTGTTTTTT. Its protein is CASSLGLAANTGELFF.

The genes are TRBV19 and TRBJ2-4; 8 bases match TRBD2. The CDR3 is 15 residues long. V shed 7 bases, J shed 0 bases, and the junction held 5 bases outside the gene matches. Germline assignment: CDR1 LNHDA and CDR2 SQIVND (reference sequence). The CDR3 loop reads CASTTSGLAKNIQYF. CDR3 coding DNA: TGTGCCAGTACCACTAGCGGCTTAGCCAAAAACATTCAGTACTTC. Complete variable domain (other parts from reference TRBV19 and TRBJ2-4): DGGITQSPKYLFRKEGQNVTLSCEQNLNHDAMYWYRQDPGQGLRLIYYSQIVNDFQKGDIAEGYSVSREKKESFPLTVTSAQKNPTAFYLCASTTSGLAKNIQYFGAGTRLSVL.

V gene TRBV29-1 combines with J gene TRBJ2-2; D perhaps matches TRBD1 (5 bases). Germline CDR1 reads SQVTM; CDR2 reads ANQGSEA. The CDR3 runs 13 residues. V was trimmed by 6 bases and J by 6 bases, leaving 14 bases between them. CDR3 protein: CSVGQTPAGELFF. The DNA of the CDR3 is TGCAGCGTCGGACAAACCCCGGCCGGGGAGCTGTTTTTT.

The CDR3: CASRSTATNEKLFF. DNA of the CDR3: TGTGCCAGCAGGTCTACAGCAACTAATGAAAAACTGTTTTTT. The genes are TRBV2 and TRBJ1-4; no clear D gene. The CDR3 loop spans 14 amino acids. Per the germline V gene, CDR1 is SNHLY and CDR2 is FYNNEI. Trimming removed 6 bases from V and 0 bases from J, with 8 bases in between.

The CDR3, as DNA: TGTGCCAGCAGCCTACAGGGTAACACTGAAGCTTTCTTT. Residues: CASSLQGNTEAFF. The chain uses TRBV9 and TRBJ1-1, with D possibly TRBD1 on 6 matching bases. The CDR3 covers 13 residues. The V gene lost 4 bases and the J gene lost 2 bases, with 9 bases spanning the gap. CDR1 is SGDLS, CDR2 YYNGEE, per germline.

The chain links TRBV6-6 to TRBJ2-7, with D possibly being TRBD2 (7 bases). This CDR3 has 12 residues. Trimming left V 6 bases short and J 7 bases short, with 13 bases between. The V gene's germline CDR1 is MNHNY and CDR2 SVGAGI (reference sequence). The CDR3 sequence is CASSRGAKEQYF. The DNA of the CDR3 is TGTGCCAGCAGCCGGGGGGCCAAAGAGCAGTACTTC.

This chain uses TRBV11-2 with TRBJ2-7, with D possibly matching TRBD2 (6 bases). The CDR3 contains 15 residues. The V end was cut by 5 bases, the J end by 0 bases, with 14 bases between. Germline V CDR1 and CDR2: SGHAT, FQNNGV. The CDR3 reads CASSRYDGSSYEQYF. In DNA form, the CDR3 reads TGTGCCAGCAGCCGATACGACGGGAGCTCCTACGAGCAGTACTTC.

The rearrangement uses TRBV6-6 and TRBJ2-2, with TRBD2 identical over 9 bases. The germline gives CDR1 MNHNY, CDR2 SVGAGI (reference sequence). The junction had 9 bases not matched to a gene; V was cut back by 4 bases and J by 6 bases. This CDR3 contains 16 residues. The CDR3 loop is CASSFIAGVSSGELFF. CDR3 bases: TGTGCCAGCAGTTTCATAGCGGGAGTTTCTTCCGGGGAGCTGTTTTTT.

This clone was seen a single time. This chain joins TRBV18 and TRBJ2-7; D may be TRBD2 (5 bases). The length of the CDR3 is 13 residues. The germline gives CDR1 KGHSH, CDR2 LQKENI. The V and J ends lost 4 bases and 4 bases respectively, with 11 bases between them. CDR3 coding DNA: TGTGCCAGCTCACAGGAGAGAGGGTACGAGCAGTACTTC. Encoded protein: CASSQERGYEQYF.

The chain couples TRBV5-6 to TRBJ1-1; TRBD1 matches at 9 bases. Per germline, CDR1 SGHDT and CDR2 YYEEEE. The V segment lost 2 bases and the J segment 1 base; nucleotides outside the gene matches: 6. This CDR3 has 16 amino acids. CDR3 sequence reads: CASSFRDREANTEAFF. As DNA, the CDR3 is TGTGCCAGCAGCTTCCGGGACAGGGAGGCGAACACTGAAGCTTTCTTT.

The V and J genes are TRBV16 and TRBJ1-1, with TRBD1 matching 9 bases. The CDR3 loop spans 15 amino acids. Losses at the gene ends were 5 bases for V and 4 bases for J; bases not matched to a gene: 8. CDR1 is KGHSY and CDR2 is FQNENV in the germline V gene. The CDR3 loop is CASSGQQGASTEAFF. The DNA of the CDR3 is TGTGCCAGCAGCGGGCAACAGGGGGCGAGCACTGAAGCTTTCTTT.

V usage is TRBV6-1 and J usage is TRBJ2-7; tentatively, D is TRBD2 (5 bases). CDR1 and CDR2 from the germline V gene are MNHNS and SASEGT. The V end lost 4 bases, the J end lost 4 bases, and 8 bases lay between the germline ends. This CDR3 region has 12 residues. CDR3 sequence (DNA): TGTGCCAGCAGTGGGACTCGTTACGAGCAGTACTTC. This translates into CASSGTRYEQYF.

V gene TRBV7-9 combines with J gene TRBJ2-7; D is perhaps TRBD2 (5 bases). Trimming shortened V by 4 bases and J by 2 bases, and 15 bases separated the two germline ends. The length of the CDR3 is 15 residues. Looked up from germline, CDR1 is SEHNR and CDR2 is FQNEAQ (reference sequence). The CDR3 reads CASSSRGNTAYEQYF. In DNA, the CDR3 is TGTGCCAGCAGCTCCCGAGGGAACACAGCCTACGAGCAGTACTTC.

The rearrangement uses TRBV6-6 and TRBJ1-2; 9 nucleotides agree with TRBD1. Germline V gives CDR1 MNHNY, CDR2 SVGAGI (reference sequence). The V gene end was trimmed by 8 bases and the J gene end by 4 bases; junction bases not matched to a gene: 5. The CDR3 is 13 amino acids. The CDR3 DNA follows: TGTGCCAGCGGGGACAGGGTCAGCTATGGCTACACCTTC. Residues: CASGDRVSYGYTF.

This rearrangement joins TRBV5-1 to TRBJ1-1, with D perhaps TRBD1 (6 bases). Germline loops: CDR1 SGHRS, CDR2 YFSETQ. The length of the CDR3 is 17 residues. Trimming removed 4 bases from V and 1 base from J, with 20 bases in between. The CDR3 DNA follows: TGCGCCAGCAGCCTAGGTGCAGGGGCCATAGGGAACACTGAAGCTTTCTTT. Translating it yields CASSLGAGAIGNTEAFF.

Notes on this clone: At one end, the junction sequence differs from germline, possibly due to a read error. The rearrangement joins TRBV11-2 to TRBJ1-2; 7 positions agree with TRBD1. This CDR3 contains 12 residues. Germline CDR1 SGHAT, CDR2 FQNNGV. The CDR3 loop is CASSSGQPSLFF. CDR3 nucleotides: TGTGCCAGCAGCTCGGGACAGCCCAGTCTATTCTTC.

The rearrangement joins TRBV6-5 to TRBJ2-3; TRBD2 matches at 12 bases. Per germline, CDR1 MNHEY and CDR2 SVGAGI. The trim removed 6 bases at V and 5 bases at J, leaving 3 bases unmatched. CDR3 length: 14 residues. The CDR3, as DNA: TGTGCCAGCAGCCGGGGACTAGCGGGAGATACGCAGTATTTT. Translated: CASSRGLAGDTQYF.

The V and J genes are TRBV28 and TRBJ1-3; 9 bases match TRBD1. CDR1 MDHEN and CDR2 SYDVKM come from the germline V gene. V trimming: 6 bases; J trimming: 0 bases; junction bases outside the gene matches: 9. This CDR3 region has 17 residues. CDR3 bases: TGTGCCAGCAGAACACGAGCGACAGGGGGCTCTGGAAACACCATATATTTT. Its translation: CASRTRATGGSGNTIYF.

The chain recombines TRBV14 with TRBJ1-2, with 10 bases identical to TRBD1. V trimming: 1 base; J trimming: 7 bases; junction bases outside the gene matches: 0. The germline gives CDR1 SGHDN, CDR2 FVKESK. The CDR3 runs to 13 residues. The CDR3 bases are TGTGCCAGCAGCCAAGGACAGGGGGCTGGCTACACCTTC. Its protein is CASSQGQGAGYTF.

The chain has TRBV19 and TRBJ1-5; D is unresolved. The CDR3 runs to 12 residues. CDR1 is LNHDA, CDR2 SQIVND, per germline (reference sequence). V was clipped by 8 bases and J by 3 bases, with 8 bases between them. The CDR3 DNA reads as TGTGCCAGTGCCGGGTTCAATCAGCCCCAGCATTTT. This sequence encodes CASAGFNQPQHF.

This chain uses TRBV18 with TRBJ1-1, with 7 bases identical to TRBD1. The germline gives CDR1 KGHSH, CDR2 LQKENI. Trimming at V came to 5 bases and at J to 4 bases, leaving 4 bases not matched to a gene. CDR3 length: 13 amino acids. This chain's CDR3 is CASSTNRGTEAFF. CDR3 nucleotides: TGTGCCAGCTCAACCAACAGGGGCACTGAAGCTTTCTTT.

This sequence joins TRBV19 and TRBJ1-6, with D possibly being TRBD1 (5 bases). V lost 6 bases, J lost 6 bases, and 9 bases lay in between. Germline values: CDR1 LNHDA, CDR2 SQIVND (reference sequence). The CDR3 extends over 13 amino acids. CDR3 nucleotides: TGTGCCAGTAGCCGGGACCTTAATTCACCCCTCCACTTT. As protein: CASSRDLNSPLHF. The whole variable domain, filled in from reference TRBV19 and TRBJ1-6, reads DGGITQSPKYLFRKEGQNVTLSCEQNLNHDAMYWYRQDPGQGLRLIYYSQIVNDFQKGDIAEGYSVSREKKESFPLTVTSAQKNPTAFYLCASSRDLNSPLHFGNGTRLTVT.